This TCR beta chain was captured in a study of T cells in localized non-small cell lung cancer. General study results and limits: Appearances in adjacent lung were noted for a median around 55 of the top 100 tumor clones. Clonality of T cells reached its maximum in uninvolved adjacent lung, surpassing tumor. As only one tumor region underwent sequencing, heterogeneity remains possible. The study linked higher blood T cell density to longer overall survival.

The CDR3 sequence is 15 residues long. Trimming removed 0 bases at V and 3 bases at J, with 10 bases between. The V gene's germline CDR1 is SGDLS and CDR2 YYNGEE. Notes on this clone: Its antigen is as yet unknown.

Assay: immunoSEQ multiplex PCR; the TCRdb copy retains only in-frame clones and omits some. This table holds about 23,000 clones, roughly 90% found once. This receptor was taken from a male donor aged 60 or older with stage I squamous cell lung carcinoma. J is TRBJ1-5 and V is TRBV9, with D perhaps TRBD1 (6 bases). The sequenced sample was peripheral blood, obtained before any cancer treatment. The CDR3 DNA sequence: TGTGCCAGCAGCGTAGCGGCAGGGGTCAATCAGCCCCAGCATTTT. Translating it yields CASSVAAGVNQPQHF. The full variable domain, with the rest looked up from reference TRBV9 and TRBJ1-5, is DSGVTQTPKHLITATGQRVTLRCSPRSGDLSVYWYQQSLDQGLQFLIQYYNGEERAKGNILERFSAQQFPDLHSELNLSSLELGDSALYFCASSVAAGVNQPQHFGDGTRLSIL.